This TCR beta chain came from a study of blood T cell repertoires in COVID-19. Profiled with immunoSEQ multiplex PCR; TCRdb holds only in-frame clones, not every one. The sample has roughly 300,000 clones; 65% to 90% are singletons. Trimming left V 0 bases short and J 0 bases short, with 9 bases between. This CDR3 spans 16 amino acids. The germline V gene has CDR1 SGHTA and CDR2 FQGTGA. The TCR sequence derives from a human donor in a cohort sampled during active COVID-19. The chain couples TRBV7-3 to TRBJ2-1, with TRBD1 as a possible D gene (6 bases). Sequencing input: peripheral blood. The CDR3 sequence is CASSLTGARSYNEQFF. The CDR3 DNA sequence: TGTGCCAGCAGCTTAACGGGGGCCCGCTCCTACAATGAGCAGTTCTTC.